This entry concerns a single T cell receptor beta chain. The assay was immunoSEQ multiplex PCR, and TCRdb's table has in-frame clones only and misses some. The sample has under 70,000 clones; roughly 90% are singletons. This sample is drawn from a study of control samples from healthy donors and cancer patients. V shed 6 bases and J 4 bases; nucleotides not matched to a gene: 3. CDR1 MNHEY and CDR2 SVGAGI come from the germline V gene. The CDR3 covers 13 residues. Sequencing was done on a sample of PBMCs. This chain links TRBV6-5 with TRBJ2-3; TRBD1 aligns across 8 bases. The receptor comes from a man aged 55 to 70 with head and neck cancer. CDR3 amino acids: CASRHRGADTQYF. The CDR3, as DNA: TGTGCCAGCAGACACAGGGGGGCAGATACGCAGTATTTT.